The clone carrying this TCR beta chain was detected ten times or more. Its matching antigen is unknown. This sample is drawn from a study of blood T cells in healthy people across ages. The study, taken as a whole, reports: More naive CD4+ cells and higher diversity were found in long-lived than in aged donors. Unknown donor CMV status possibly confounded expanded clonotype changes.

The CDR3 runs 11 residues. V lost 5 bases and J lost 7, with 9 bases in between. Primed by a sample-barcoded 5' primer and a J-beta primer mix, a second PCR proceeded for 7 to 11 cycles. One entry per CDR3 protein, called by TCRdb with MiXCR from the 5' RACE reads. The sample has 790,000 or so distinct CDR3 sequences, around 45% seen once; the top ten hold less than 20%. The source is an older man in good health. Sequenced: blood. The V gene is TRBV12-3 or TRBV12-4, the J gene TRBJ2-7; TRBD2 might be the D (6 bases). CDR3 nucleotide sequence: TGTGCCAGCAGTCCTGGACTAGAGCAGTACTTC. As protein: CASSPGLEQYF.